The present entry profiles one TCR beta chain with its context. Germline assignment: CDR1 LGHNT and CDR2 FRNRAP. The CDR3 runs 15 residues. The V end was cut by 0 bases, the J end by 1 base, with 9 bases between. The time point was: approximately twelve months of natalizumab therapy. Sequenced by immunoSEQ multiplex PCR; TCRdb stores in-frame clones only, minus some. The sample contains more than 20,000 clones, roughly 90% of which appear only once. This sample was included in a study of multiple sclerosis patients with progressive multifocal leukoencephalopathy. The clonotype originates from a man aged 25 to 45 with multiple sclerosis. Sequenced here: PBMCs, sampled from a patient treated with natalizumab. This chain uses TRBV12-5 with TRBJ1-1; D is undetermined. This CDR3 reads CASGLVPSRNTEAFF. CDR3 sequence (DNA): TGTGCTAGTGGTTTGGTACCCTCCAGGAACACTGAAGCTTTCTTT.